Below are 4 T cell receptor beta chains sequenced from a single sample in a study of T cells in Graves' hyperthyroidism and ophthalmopathy (dated by TCRdb to between 2018 and 2021). Receptor amplification or capture employed multiplex PCR. Sequencing relied on an Illumina HiSeq 2000. Amplification of TCR beta CDR3 regions was carried out from RNA transcripts. For the first round of RT-PCR on the TCR CDR3, the HTBI primer set was used together with the Qiagen OneStep RT-PCR kit. The public sequencing data were trimmed at Q25 with fastp and processed into clonotypes with MiXCR by TCRdb, which kept only in-frame beta chains. Each record represents a unique CDR3 protein, reported with the most common genes and DNA among its rows. Here the sample has around 800,000 distinct CDR3 sequences; 35% to 40% occur a single time. The ten top clones hold around 9.3% of the sample. The sequenced material came from blood. These receptors were obtained from a young man with Graves' hyperthyroidism.

CDR3: CASSELGNSPLHF. In nucleotides, the CDR3 is TGTGCCAGCAGTGAATTGGGAAATTCACCCCTCCACTTT. This chain links TRBV2 with TRBJ1-6; D is unclear. The CDR3 runs to 13 residues. V lost 2 bases to trimming and J lost 7 bases, with 6 bases between them. The germline gives CDR1 SNHLY, CDR2 FYNNEI.

This clonotype came up a few times. The rearrangement joins TRBV29-1 to TRBJ2-2; D may be TRBD2 (6 bases). Germline CDR1 is SQVTM and CDR2 is ANQGSEA. The CDR3 extends over 14 amino acids. V lost 7 bases to trimming and J lost 1 base, with 13 bases between them. This CDR3 is CSAVGGVNTGELFF. In nucleotides, the CDR3 is TGCAGCGCGGTCGGCGGGGTGAACACCGGGGAGCTGTTTTTT.

The chain has TRBV29-1 and TRBJ1-1, with D maybe TRBD1 (5 bases). This CDR3 is 15 amino acids long. V was pared by 5 bases and J by 5 bases, with 21 bases between. Germline V gene data show CDR1 as SQVTM and CDR2 as ANQGSEA. CDR3 amino acids: CSVHHRDAGVTEAFF. The DNA for the CDR3 is TGCAGCGTTCACCATCGGGACGCCGGGGTTACTGAAGCTTTCTTT.

The chain has TRBV9 and TRBJ1-1; D is unclear. Germline CDR1 SGDLS, CDR2 YYNGEE. The CDR3 extends over 13 amino acids. The V end was cut by 4 bases, the J end by 7 bases, with 14 bases between. The CDR3 here is CASSSPGRIEAFF. As DNA, the CDR3 is TGTGCCAGCAGCTCTCCCGGGCGTATTGAAGCTTTCTTT.